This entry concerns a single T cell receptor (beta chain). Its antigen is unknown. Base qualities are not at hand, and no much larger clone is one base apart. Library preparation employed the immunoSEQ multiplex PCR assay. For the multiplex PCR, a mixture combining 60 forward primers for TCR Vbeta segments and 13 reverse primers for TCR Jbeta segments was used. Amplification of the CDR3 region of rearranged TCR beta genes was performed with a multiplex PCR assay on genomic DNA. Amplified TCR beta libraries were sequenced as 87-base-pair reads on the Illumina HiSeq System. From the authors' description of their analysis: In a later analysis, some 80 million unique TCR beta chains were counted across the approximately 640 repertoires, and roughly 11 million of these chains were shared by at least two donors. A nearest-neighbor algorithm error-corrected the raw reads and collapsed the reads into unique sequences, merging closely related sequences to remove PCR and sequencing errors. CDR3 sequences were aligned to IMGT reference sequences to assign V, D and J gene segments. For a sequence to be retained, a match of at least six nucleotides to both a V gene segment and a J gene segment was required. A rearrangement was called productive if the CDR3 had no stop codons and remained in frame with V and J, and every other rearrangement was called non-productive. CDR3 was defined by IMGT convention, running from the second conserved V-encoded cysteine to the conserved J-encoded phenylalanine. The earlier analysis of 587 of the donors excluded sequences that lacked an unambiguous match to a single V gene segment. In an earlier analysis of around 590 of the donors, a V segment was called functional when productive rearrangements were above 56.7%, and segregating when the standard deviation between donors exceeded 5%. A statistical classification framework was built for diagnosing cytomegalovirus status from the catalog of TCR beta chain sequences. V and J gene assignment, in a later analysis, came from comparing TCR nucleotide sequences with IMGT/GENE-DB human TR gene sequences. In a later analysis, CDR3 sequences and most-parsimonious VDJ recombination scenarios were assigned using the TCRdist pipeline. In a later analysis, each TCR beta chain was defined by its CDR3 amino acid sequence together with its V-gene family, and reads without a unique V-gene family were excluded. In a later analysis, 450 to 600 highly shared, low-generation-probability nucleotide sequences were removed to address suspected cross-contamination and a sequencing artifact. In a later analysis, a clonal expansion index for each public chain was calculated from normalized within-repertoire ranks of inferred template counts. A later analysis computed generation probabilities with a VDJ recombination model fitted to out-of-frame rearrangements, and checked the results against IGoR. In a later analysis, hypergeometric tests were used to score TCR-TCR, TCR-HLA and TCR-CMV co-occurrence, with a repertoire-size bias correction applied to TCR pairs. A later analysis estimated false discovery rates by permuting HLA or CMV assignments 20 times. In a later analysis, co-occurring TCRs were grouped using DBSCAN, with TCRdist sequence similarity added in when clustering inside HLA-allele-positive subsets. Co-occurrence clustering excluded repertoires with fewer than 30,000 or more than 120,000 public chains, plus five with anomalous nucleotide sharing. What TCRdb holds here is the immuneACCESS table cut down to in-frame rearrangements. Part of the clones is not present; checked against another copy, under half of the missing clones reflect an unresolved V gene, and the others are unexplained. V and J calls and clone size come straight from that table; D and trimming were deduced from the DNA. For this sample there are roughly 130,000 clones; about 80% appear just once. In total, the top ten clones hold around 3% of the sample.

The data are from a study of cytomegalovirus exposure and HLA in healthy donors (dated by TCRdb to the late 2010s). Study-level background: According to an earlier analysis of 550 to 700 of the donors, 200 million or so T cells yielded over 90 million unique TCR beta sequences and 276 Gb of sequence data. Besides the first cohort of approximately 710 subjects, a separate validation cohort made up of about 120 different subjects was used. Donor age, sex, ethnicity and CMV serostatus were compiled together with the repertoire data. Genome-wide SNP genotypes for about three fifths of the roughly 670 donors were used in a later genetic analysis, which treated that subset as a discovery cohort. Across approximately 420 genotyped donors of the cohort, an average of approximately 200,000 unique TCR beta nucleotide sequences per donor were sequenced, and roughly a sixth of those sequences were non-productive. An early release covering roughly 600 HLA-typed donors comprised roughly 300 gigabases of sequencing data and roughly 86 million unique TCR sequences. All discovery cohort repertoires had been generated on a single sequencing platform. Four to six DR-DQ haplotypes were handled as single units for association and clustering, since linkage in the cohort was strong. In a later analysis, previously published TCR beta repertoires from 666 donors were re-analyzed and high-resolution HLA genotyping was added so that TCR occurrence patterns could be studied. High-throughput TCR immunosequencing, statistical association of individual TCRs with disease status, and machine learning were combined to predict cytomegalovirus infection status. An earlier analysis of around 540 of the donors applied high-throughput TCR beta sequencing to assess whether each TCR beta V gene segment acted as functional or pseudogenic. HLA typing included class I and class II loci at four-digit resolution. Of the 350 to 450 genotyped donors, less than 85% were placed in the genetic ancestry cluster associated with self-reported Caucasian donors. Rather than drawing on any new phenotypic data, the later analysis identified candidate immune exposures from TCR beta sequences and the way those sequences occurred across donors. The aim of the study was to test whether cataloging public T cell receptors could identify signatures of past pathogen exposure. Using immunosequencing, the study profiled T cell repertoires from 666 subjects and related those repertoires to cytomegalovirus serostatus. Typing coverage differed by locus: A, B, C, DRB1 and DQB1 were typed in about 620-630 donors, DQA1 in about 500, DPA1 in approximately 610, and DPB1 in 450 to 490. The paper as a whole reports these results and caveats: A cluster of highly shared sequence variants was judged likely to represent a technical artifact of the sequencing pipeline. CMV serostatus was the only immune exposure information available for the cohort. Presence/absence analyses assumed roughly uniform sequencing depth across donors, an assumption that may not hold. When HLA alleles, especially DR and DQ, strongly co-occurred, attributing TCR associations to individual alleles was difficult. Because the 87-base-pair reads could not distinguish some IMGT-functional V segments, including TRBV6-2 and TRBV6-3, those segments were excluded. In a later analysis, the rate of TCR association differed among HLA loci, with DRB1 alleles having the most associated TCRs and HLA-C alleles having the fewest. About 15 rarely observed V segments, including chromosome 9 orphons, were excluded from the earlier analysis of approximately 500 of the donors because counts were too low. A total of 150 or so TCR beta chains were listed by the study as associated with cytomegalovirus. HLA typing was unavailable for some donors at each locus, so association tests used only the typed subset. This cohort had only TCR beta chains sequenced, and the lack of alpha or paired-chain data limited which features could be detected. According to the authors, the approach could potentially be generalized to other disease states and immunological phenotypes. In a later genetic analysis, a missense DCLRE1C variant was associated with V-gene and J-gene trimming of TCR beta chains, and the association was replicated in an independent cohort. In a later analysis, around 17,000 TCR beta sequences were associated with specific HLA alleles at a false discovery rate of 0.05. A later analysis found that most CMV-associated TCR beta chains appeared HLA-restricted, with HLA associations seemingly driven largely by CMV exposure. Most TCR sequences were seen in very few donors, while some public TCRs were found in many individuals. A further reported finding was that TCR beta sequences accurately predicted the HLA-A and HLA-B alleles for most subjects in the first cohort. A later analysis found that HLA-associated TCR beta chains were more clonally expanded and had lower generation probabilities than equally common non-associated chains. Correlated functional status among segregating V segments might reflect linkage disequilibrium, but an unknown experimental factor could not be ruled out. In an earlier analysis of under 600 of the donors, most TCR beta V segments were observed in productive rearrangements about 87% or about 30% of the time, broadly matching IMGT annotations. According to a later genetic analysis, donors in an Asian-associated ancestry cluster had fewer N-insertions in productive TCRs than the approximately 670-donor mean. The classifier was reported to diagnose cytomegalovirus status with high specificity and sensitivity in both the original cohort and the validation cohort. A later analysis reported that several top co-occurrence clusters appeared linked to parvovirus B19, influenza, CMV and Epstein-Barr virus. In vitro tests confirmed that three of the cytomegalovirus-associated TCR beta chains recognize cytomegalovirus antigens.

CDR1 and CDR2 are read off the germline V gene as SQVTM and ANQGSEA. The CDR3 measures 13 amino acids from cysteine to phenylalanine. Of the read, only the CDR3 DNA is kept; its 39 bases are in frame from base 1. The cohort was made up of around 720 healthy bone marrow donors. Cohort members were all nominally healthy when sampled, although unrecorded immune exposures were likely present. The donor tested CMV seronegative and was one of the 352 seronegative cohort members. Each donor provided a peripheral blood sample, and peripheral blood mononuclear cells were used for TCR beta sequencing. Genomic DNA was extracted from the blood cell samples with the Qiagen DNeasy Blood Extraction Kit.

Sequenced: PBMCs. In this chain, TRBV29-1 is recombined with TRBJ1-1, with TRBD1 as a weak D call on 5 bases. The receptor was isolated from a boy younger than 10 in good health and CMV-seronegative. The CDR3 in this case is CSSWGSPNTEAFF. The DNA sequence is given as TGCAGTTCTTGGGGCAGCCCGAACACTGAAGCTTTCTTT.